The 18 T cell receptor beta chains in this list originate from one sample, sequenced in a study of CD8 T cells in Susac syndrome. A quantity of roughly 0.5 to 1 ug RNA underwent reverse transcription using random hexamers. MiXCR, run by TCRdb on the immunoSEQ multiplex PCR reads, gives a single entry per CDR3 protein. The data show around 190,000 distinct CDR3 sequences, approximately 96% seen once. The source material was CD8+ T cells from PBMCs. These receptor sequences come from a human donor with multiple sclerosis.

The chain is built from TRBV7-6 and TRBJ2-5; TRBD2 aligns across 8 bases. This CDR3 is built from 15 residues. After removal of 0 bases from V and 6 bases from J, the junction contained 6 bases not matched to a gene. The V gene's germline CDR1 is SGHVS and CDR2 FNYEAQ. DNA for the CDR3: TGTGCCAGCAGCTTAGCCAGCGGGAGTATAAAGACCCAGTACTTC. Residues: CASSLASGSIKTQYF.

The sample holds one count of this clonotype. The CDR3 region has the DNA TGCAGTGGTGGGAGGGGACTCTCCTACGAGCAGTACTTC. This sequence encodes CSGGRGLSYEQYF. The rearrangement uses TRBV20-1 and TRBJ2-7; 7 nucleotides align to TRBD2. With V trimmed by 7 bases and J by 0 bases, 6 bases remained unmatched. The CDR3 is made up of 13 amino acids. The germline V gene has CDR1 DFQATT and CDR2 SNEGSKA (reference sequence).

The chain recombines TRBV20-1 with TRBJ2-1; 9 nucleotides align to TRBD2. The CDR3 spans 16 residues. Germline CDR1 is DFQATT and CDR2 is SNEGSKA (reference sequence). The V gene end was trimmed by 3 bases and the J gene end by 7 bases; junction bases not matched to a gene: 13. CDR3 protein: CSASGTSPREWNEQFF. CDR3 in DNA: TGCAGTGCTAGTGGGACTAGCCCACGGGAGTGGAATGAGCAGTTCTTC.

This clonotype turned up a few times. The CDR3 spells CAWSGGLEQYF. CDR3 coding DNA: TGTGCCTGGAGTGGGGGGCTCGAGCAGTACTTC. The J gene is TRBJ2-7, the V gene TRBV30, with D maybe TRBD1 (6 bases). V lost 1 base and J lost 6, with 7 bases in between. There are 11 residues in the CDR3. Germline V gives CDR1 GTSNPN, CDR2 SVGIG (reference sequence).

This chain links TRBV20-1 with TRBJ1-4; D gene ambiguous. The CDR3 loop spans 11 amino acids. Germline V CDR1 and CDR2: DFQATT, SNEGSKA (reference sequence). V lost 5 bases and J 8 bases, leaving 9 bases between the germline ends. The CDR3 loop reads CSAALGEKLFF. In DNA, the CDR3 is TGCAGTGCTGCGTTGGGGGAAAAACTGTTTTTT.

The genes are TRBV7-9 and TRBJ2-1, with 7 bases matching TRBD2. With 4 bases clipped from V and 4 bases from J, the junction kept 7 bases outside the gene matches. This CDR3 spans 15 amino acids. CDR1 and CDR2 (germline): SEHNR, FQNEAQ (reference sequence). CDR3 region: CASSSDARGYNEQFF. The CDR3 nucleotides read TGTGCCAGCAGCTCCGACGCGCGGGGGTACAATGAGCAGTTCTTC.

CDR3 coding DNA: TGTGCCAGCAGCTCAACTAGCGGGGGTGAGCAGTTCTTC. Protein product: CASSSTSGGEQFF. J is TRBJ2-1 and V is TRBV7-7; 11 nucleotides agree with TRBD2. This CDR3 contains 13 residues. With 4 bases clipped from V and 9 bases from J, the junction kept 2 bases outside the gene matches. Germline CDR1 is SSHAT and CDR2 is FNYEAQ (reference sequence).

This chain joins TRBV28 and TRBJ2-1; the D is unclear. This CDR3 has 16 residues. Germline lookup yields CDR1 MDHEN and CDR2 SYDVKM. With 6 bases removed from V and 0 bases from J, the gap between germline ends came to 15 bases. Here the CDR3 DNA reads TGTGCCAGCAGCCCTTTGCGGCCGAGCTCCTACAATGAGCAGTTCTTC. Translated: CASSPLRPSSYNEQFF. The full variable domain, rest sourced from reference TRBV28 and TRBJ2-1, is DVKVTQSSRYLVKRTGEKVFLECVQDMDHENMFWYRQDPGLGLRLIYFSYDVKMKEKGDIPEGYSVSREKKERFSLILESASTNQTSMYLCASSPLRPSSYNEQFFGPGTRLTVL.

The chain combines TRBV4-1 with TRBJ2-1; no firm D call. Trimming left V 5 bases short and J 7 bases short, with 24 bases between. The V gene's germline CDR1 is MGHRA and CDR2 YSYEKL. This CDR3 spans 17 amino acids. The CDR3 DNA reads TGCGCCAGCAGCTCCTCCAGACACGGGCCTCTTTTGAATGAGCAGTTCTTC. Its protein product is CASSSSRHGPLLNEQFF.

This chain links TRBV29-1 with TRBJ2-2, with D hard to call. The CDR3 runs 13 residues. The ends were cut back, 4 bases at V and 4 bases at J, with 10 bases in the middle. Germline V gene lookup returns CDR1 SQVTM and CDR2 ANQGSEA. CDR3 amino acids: CSVATSPTGELFF. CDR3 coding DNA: TGCAGCGTTGCAACCAGCCCCACCGGGGAGCTGTTTTTT.

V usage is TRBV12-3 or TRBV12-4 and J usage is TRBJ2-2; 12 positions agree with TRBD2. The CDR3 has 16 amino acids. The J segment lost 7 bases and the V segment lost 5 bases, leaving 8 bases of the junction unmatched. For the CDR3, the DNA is TGTGCCAGCAGTCTTGCTAGCGGGGGGGCCGACGGGGAGCTGTTTTTT. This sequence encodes CASSLASGGADGELFF.

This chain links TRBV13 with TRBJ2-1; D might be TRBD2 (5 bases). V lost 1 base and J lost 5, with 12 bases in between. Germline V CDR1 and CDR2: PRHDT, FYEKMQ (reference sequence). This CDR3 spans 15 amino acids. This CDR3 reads CASSLAGRTHNEQFF. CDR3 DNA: TGTGCCAGCAGCTTAGCGGGTCGGACTCACAATGAGCAGTTCTTC.

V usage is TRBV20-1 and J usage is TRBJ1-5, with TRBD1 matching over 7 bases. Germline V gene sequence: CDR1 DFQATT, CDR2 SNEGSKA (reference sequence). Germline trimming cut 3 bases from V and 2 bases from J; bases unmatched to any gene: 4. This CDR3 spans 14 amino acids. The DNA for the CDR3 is TGCAGTGCTAGGAGGGGGCTAGGCAATCAGCCCCAGCATTTT. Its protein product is CSARRGLGNQPQHF.

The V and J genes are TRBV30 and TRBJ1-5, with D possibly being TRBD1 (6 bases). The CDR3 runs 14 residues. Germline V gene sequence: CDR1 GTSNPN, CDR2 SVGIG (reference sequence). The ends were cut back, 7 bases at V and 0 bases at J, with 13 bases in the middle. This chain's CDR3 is CAYREPYSNQPQHF. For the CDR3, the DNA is TGTGCCTACAGGGAGCCATATAGCAATCAGCCCCAGCATTTT.

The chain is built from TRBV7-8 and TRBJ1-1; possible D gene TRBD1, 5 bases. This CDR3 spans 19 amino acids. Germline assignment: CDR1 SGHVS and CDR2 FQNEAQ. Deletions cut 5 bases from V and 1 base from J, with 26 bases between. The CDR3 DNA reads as TGTGCCAGCAGCCTAATAGCGGTGGGAAGGGGCCCCGAGAACACTGAAGCTTTCTTT. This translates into CASSLIAVGRGPENTEAFF.

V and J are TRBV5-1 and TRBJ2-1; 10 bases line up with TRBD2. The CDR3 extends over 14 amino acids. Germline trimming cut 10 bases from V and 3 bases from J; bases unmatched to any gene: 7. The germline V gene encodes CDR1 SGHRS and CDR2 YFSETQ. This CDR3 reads CASTGTSVYNEQFF. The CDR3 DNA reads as TGCGCCTCAACCGGGACTAGCGTCTACAATGAGCAGTTCTTC.

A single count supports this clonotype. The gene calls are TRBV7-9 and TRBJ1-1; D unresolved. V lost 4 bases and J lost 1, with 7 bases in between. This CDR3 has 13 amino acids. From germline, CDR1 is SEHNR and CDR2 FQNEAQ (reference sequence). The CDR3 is CASSWESNTEAFF. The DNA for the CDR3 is TGTGCCAGCAGCTGGGAATCGAACACTGAAGCTTTCTTT.

The CDR3 sequence: CSYVEVEARTEAFF. CDR3 bases: TGCAGCTACGTCGAGGTTGAGGCGAGGACTGAAGCTTTCTTT. The chain combines TRBV20-1 with TRBJ1-1; D uncertain. This CDR3 comprises 14 residues. Germline V gene sequence: CDR1 DFQATT, CDR2 SNEGSKA (reference sequence).